A single count supports the clone carrying this T cell receptor beta chain. These data originate in a study of blood T cell repertoires in COVID-19. For the study at large: Samples of COVID-19 (acute and convalescent) were obtained from the United States, Italy and Spain. Sources were T cells, B-cell-depleted T cells, or PBMCs; the material itself was cDNA or gDNA.

Study processing details: The authors estimated nucleated cell counts from reference gene primer amplification. Generated by immunoSEQ multiplex PCR, the TCRdb table keeps only in-frame clones and is missing some. The DNA was the basis for D and trimming; V, J and clone size are from that table. The sample lists roughly 180,000 clones; around 80% were seen once. CDR3 length: 14 amino acids. V was shortened by 2 bases and J by 5 bases, with 12 bases between the two germline ends. Looked up from germline, CDR1 is SNHLY and CDR2 is FYNNEI. Seattle cases were enrolled at active infection and followed longitudinally.

The chain employs TRBV2 and TRBJ2-5; D is unclear. This clonotype was sampled from a woman aged 40 to 50 with COVID-19, enrolled during active disease. Sequencing was carried out using peripheral blood. The CDR3: CASSEQSRTETQYF. The CDR3 DNA follows: TGTGCCAGCAGTGAACAGTCCCGCACCGAGACCCAGTACTTC.